This T cell receptor beta chain was captured by sequencing in a study of molecular identifiers for immune sequencing clone quantification. Listed TCR primers, together with previously described methods, were used for the bulk TCR libraries. TCRdb re-analysed the PCR reads in MiXCR, keeping a single row per CDR3 protein. The sample yields hundreds of thousands of distinct CDR3 sequences, roughly 23% seen once. The CDR3 runs to 14 residues. The V end lost 5 bases, the J end lost 4 bases, and 16 bases lay between the germline ends. Germline V lookup: CDR1 SGHRS, CDR2 YFSETQ. Sequencing was done on a sample of naive CD8+ T cells from blood, with Jurkat cell RNA spiked in. Subset meaning: FACS-sorted CD8+CD4-CCR7+CD45RA+ naive T cells. The chain joins TRBV5-1 to TRBJ2-7, with a tentative D call TRBD1 (5 bases). The receptor was isolated from a human donor in good health. Some libraries in this study had Jurkat cell RNA spiked in. CDR3 residues: CASSGAYGEYEQYF. In DNA form, the CDR3 reads TGCGCCAGCAGTGGGGCCTATGGCGAGTACGAGCAGTACTTC.